These 31 T cell receptor beta chains originate from one sample sequenced in a study of CD8 T cells in ankylosing spondylitis. TCRdb redid the calling of the 5' RACE reads with MiXCR, one entry per CDR3 protein. The sample shows some 250,000 distinct CDR3 sequences, more than 20% of them seen only once. Sample: blood, either unsorted or a sorted T cell fraction (not recorded which). These receptors originate from a male donor with ankylosing spondylitis or in good health (not recorded which).

In this sample, this clonotype turned up a few times. The CDR3 loop reads CSARGEGGLNTEAFF. The DNA for the CDR3 is TGCAGTGCTAGGGGGGAAGGGGGGTTAAACACTGAAGCTTTCTTT. The V and J genes are TRBV20-1 and TRBJ1-1; maybe TRBD1 (6 bases). Germline CDR1 is DFQATT and CDR2 is SNEGSKA (reference sequence). This CDR3 contains 15 residues. The V end lost 3 bases, the J end lost 2 bases, and 16 bases lay between the germline ends.

This clonotype was recorded at least ten times. The chain joins TRBV24-1 to TRBJ2-4; D gene ambiguous. The germline CDR1 and CDR2 sequences are KGHDR and SFDVKD. This CDR3 region has 13 residues. The ends were cut back, 4 bases at V and 10 bases at J, with 13 bases in the middle. This CDR3 reads CATSDPQDSIQYF. Here the CDR3 DNA reads TGTGCCACCAGTGACCCTCAGGATTCAATTCAGTACTTC.

This clonotype was counted only a few times. The V and J genes are TRBV5-1 and TRBJ1-4; 11 bases match TRBD1. This CDR3 is built from 17 residues. Looked up from germline, CDR1 is SGHRS and CDR2 is YFSETQ. After removal of 4 bases from V and 4 bases from J, the junction contained 9 bases not matched to a gene. The CDR3, as DNA: TGCGCCAGCAGCATACGGACAGGGGGCAGGAGTAATGAAAAACTGTTTTTT. This sequence encodes CASSIRTGGRSNEKLFF.

Of note for this clonotype: This may stem from a read error, because a much larger clone lies one nucleotide away. V is TRBV20-1 and J is TRBJ2-3; D could derive from TRBD1 or TRBD2 (5 bases each). Germline values: CDR1 DFQATT, CDR2 SNEGSKA (reference sequence). Trimming removed 2 bases from V and 8 bases from J, with 14 bases in between. The CDR3 totals 13 residues. CDR3 nucleotides: TGCAGTGCTAGACCCGGGACCGCCTCTACGCAGTATTTT. Its protein product is CSARPGTASTQYF.

This clonotype was seen at least ten times. V usage is TRBV29-1 and J usage is TRBJ2-2; 8 bases map to TRBD1. V lost 4 bases and J lost 7; bases outside the gene matches: 5. CDR3 size: 13 residues. Germline V gives CDR1 SQVTM, CDR2 ANQGSEA. Here the CDR3 reads CSVVRGLNGELFF. DNA for the CDR3: TGCAGCGTTGTCAGGGGGCTGAACGGGGAGCTGTTTTTT.

The chain couples TRBV12-3 or TRBV12-4 to TRBJ1-2; TRBD1 might be the D (6 bases). The CDR3 runs to 15 residues. Deletions cut 4 bases from V and 3 bases from J, with 15 bases between. The CDR3: CASSSSDRPYYGYTF. The CDR3 nucleotides read TGTGCCAGCAGTTCCTCGGACAGACCTTACTATGGCTACACCTTC.

This clonotype was observed many times. The chain links TRBV5-1 to TRBJ2-2; perhaps TRBD1 as D (6 bases). CDR3 length: 17 amino acids. V lost 0 bases and J lost 1, with 13 bases in between. The germline V gene has CDR1 SGHRS and CDR2 YFSETQ. The CDR3 DNA is TGCGCCAGCAGCTTGGGGCGACAGGCTTTGAACACCGGGGAGCTGTTTTTT. It codes for CASSLGRQALNTGELFF.

This clonotype was counted a few times. The rearrangement links TRBV28 to TRBJ2-7; 10 nucleotides agree with TRBD1. CDR3 length: 15 amino acids. With V trimmed by 5 bases and J by 6 bases, 10 bases remained unmatched. The V gene's germline CDR1 is MDHEN and CDR2 SYDVKM. The CDR3 DNA reads as TGTGCCAGCAGTACCGCCGGGACAGGGGTTGGCGAGCAGTACTTC. Translated, it gives CASSTAGTGVGEQYF.

This clonotype came up many times. This sequence joins TRBV7-9 and TRBJ2-1, with D tentatively TRBD2 (5 bases). CDR3 length equals 11 residues. CDR1 is SEHNR and CDR2 is FQNEAQ in the germline V gene (reference sequence). V shed 5 bases and J shed 15 bases, with 14 bases lying between them. CDR3 sequence reads: CASSVMEEVFF. CDR3 coding DNA: TGTGCCAGCAGCGTCATGGAGGAGGTGTTCTTC.

Ten or more counts support this clonotype. The chain has TRBV20-1 and TRBJ1-2; D unresolved. The CDR3 consists of 13 residues. Germline V gene data show CDR1 as DFQATT and CDR2 as SNEGSKA (reference sequence). Trimming took 1 base from V and 1 from J, leaving 7 bases between them. Here the CDR3 reads CSARGIYNYGYTF. CDR3 DNA: TGCAGTGCTAGAGGGATCTATAACTATGGCTACACCTTC.

The V gene is TRBV12-3 or TRBV12-4, the J gene TRBJ2-3; D gene unclear. With 8 bases removed from V and 1 base from J, the gap between germline ends came to 16 bases. The CDR3 runs 15 residues. The CDR3 region has the DNA TGTGCCAGCGTCTCCAAGGTGGTCGGCACAGATACGCAGTATTTT. Translated, it gives CASVSKVVGTDTQYF.

The chain links TRBV29-1 to TRBJ2-1, with D unresolved. The CDR3 contains 13 residues. With 4 bases removed from V and 4 bases from J, the gap between germline ends came to 11 bases. The germline V gene has CDR1 SQVTM and CDR2 ANQGSEA. The CDR3 loop is CSVVVTAYNEQFF. CDR3 bases: TGCAGCGTTGTTGTTACTGCGTACAATGAGCAGTTCTTC.

This chain joins TRBV28 and TRBJ2-1, with 10 bases that match TRBD1. The CDR3 covers 14 residues. Unmatched junction bases numbered 12, after V lost 7 bases and J lost 12 bases. In germline, CDR1 is MDHEN, CDR2 SYDVKM. The DNA of the CDR3 is TGTGCCAGCAACCCCATTGGACAGGGGGGAGGGCAGTTCTTC. This codes for CASNPIGQGGGQFF.

The table lists this clonotype with many counts. The J gene is TRBJ2-1, the V gene TRBV5-6; TRBD1 matches at 7 bases. Trimming removed 4 bases from V and 9 bases from J; junction bases left unmatched: 4. Germline-derived CDR1 and CDR2 are SGHDT and YYEEEE. The CDR3 has 12 residues. The CDR3 coding sequence is TGTGCCAGCAGCCTTCGACAGGGTGAGCAGTTCTTC. Encoded protein: CASSLRQGEQFF.

The V gene is TRBV12-3 or TRBV12-4, the J gene TRBJ2-3; TRBD2 is a possible D gene (5 bases). The CDR3 has 12 amino acids. The ends were cut back, 5 bases at V and 6 bases at J, with 9 bases in the middle. The CDR3 spells CASSRGQDTQYF. CDR3 sequence (DNA): TGTGCCAGCAGTAGAGGGCAGGATACGCAGTATTTT.

This clonotype was seen only once. The chain uses TRBV2 and TRBJ2-5; no firm D call. The germline V gene encodes CDR1 SNHLY and CDR2 FYNNEI. The V and J ends lost 4 bases and 2 bases respectively, with 5 bases between them. This CDR3 has 12 amino acids. CDR3 amino acids: CASSAEQETQYF. The DNA for the CDR3 is TGTGCCAGCAGTGCCGAGCAAGAGACCCAGTACTTC.

The sample holds many counts of this clonotype. The chain uses TRBV14 and TRBJ1-1, with D perhaps matching TRBD1 (5 bases). The CDR3 covers 11 residues. V lost 4 bases, J lost 8 bases, and 8 bases lay in between. Germline CDR1 and CDR2: SGHDN and FVKESK. In nucleotides, the CDR3 is TGTGCCAGCAGCCGTAACAGGGAAGCTTTCTTT. Translating gives CASSRNREAFF.

This rearrangement joins TRBV12-3 or TRBV12-4 to TRBJ1-2; the match to TRBD1 covers 7 bases. This CDR3 spans 15 amino acids. V was clipped by 5 bases and J by 4 bases; unmatched bases: 10. The CDR3 nucleotides read TGTGCCAGCAGTACAGGGGACGTGGGAATCTATGGCTACACCTTC. The encoded protein is CASSTGDVGIYGYTF.

This clonotype was found a few times. The genes are TRBV20-1 and TRBJ2-7; TRBD2 matches at 8 bases. The CDR3 is 14 residues long. Germline V gene lookup returns CDR1 DFQATT and CDR2 SNEGSKA (reference sequence). The V and J ends lost 6 bases and 0 bases, in that order; junction bases with no gene match: 7. The CDR3 DNA follows: TGCAGTGCCCCCCGGAGCGGGGGCTCCTACGAGCAGTACTTC. Protein product: CSAPRSGGSYEQYF.

The rearrangement links TRBV5-1 to TRBJ2-7, with D possibly TRBD1 on 6 matching bases. Trimming cost V 3 bases and J 3 bases, with 10 bases left between them. The CDR3 is made up of 13 amino acids. In germline, CDR1 is SGHRS, CDR2 YFSETQ. CDR3 DNA: TGCGCCAGCAGCTCATGGACAGACTACGAGCAGTACTTC. Translating gives CASSSWTDYEQYF.

The chain combines TRBV20-1 with TRBJ2-3, with TRBD1 matching 11 bases. CDR3 length: 16 residues. Losses at the gene ends were 0 bases for V and 5 bases for J; bases not matched to a gene: 7. Germline V gives CDR1 DFQATT, CDR2 SNEGSKA (reference sequence). CDR3 in DNA: TGCAGTGCTAGAGAGTGGGGACAGGGGGTCGAAGATACGCAGTATTTT. Protein product: CSAREWGQGVEDTQYF.

The sample holds many counts of this clonotype. This chain uses TRBV20-1 with TRBJ1-5; perhaps TRBD1 as D (6 bases). Germline V gives CDR1 DFQATT, CDR2 SNEGSKA (reference sequence). This CDR3 is 14 amino acids long. Trimming removed 1 base from V and 1 base from J, with 8 bases in between. CDR3 amino acids: CSARVGASNQPQHF. CDR3 DNA sequence: TGCAGTGCTAGAGTGGGGGCGAGCAATCAGCCCCAGCATTTT.

Many counts were recorded for this clonotype. The J gene is TRBJ2-3, the V gene TRBV20-1; 7 positions agree with TRBD1. The trim removed 5 bases at V and 9 bases at J, leaving 5 bases unmatched. The CDR3 runs to 11 residues. Per the germline V gene, CDR1 is DFQATT and CDR2 is SNEGSKA (reference sequence). The CDR3 nucleotides are TGCAGTGCTCTCGACAGGGAAACGCAGTATTTT. Its translation is CSALDRETQYF.

This clonotype was counted a few times. V gene TRBV20-1 combines with J gene TRBJ1-1, with 10 bases aligning to TRBD1. The CDR3 has 16 amino acids. V gave up 4 bases and J gave up 3 bases; unmatched junction bases: 11. Germline V CDR1 and CDR2: DFQATT, SNEGSKA (reference sequence). The CDR3 region has the DNA TGCAGTGCTATTGGCGACAGGGGGCCATGGGACACTGAAGCTTTCTTT. Translation gives CSAIGDRGPWDTEAFF.

The rearrangement uses TRBV12-3 or TRBV12-4 and TRBJ2-5; D gene unclear. The length of the CDR3 is 13 residues. V gave up 3 bases and J gave up 5 bases, with 10 bases separating them. The CDR3 region has the DNA TGTGCCAGCAGTTTTCTCGGGCTGGAGACCCAGTACTTC. Protein product: CASSFLGLETQYF.

The chain joins TRBV20-1 to TRBJ2-2; TRBD1 matches at 7 bases. CDR3 size: 13 residues. Per germline, CDR1 DFQATT and CDR2 SNEGSKA (reference sequence). CDR3 protein: CSVDRQNTGELFF. The DNA of the CDR3 is TGCAGCGTGGACAGGCAGAACACCGGGGAGCTGTTTTTT.

The sample holds many counts of this clonotype. The chain uses TRBV15 and TRBJ2-7; a weak D match, TRBD2 (5 bases). From germline, CDR1 is LNHNV and CDR2 YYDKDF (reference sequence). The CDR3 sequence is 13 residues long. Trimming removed 0 bases at V and 3 bases at J, with 6 bases between. The CDR3 DNA sequence: TGTGCCACCAGCAGAGATGAGGGCTACGAGCAGTACTTC. Translation gives CATSRDEGYEQYF.

This clonotype was picked up a small number of times. The chain joins TRBV6-1 to TRBJ1-5; 8 positions match TRBD1. CDR1 and CDR2 from the germline V gene are MNHNS and SASEGT. The J segment lost 1 base and the V segment lost 5 bases, leaving 4 bases of the junction unmatched. This CDR3 region has 15 residues. The CDR3 is CASSPNRGSNQPQHF. The CDR3 DNA reads TGTGCCAGCAGTCCAAACAGGGGGAGCAATCAGCCCCAGCATTTT.

This clonotype was seen repeatedly, ten times or more. The J gene is TRBJ2-2, the V gene TRBV20-1, with D hard to call. Germline CDR1 is DFQATT and CDR2 is SNEGSKA (reference sequence). V lost 1 base and J 6 bases, leaving 3 bases between the germline ends. The CDR3 covers 11 residues. The CDR3 sequence is CSARVSGELFF. Written as DNA, the CDR3 is TGCAGTGCTAGAGTTTCCGGGGAGCTGTTTTTT.

The rearrangement links TRBV13 to TRBJ2-7, with D tentatively TRBD1 (6 bases). The V and J ends lost 0 bases and 3 bases respectively, with 12 bases between them. The germline CDR1 and CDR2 sequences are PRHDT and FYEKMQ (reference sequence). This CDR3 region has 15 residues. The CDR3 loop reads CASSLGDRPLYEQYF. The CDR3 DNA follows: TGTGCCAGCAGCTTAGGGGACAGACCCCTCTACGAGCAGTACTTC.

The rearrangement joins TRBV18 to TRBJ1-5; no reliable D call. CDR1 KGHSH and CDR2 LQKENI come from the germline V gene. The CDR3 spans 15 residues. Trimming pared 3 bases from V and 3 bases from J, leaving 12 bases between. The CDR3 spells CASSPVGPSNQPQHF. In DNA, the CDR3 is TGTGCCAGCTCACCCGTAGGACCGTCCAATCAGCCCCAGCATTTT.